This passage covers 29 T cell receptor beta chains from one sample sequenced in a study of regulatory T cells in long-lasting Graves disease. With iRepertoire HTBI primers and Arm-PCR of CDR3 regions, TCR beta libraries were built. TCRdb reprocessed the multiplex PCR reads with MiXCR, giving one entry per CDR3 protein. The data hold 200,000 to 250,000 distinct CDR3 sequences, with roughly 19% observed a single time. Time point here: newly diagnosed GD, antithyroid drugs for less than 3 months. PBMCs were the source of the RNA used for TCR sequencing. The sample was also reused in another study, on T cells in Graves' hyperthyroidism and ophthalmopathy.

Here the sequenced sample was peripheral blood mononuclear cells (PBMCs), taken at new diagnosis, from a patient treated with antithyroid drugs. All receptors derive from a woman aged 25-40 years with Graves disease.

This clonotype was seen at least ten times. The J gene is TRBJ2-3, the V gene TRBV5-1; TRBD2 agrees at 7 bases. The CDR3 has 15 residues. V dropped 4 bases and J dropped 4; count of bases not matched to a gene: 9. Germline CDR1 reads SGHRS; CDR2 reads YFSETQ. The DNA for the CDR3 is TGCGCCAGCAGCACCAGCACTAGCGTTGCAGATACGCAGTATTTT. This translates into CASSTSTSVADTQYF.

This clonotype was detected ten times or more. The chain joins TRBV12-3 or TRBV12-4 to TRBJ1-1; no clear D. This CDR3 region has 13 residues. V lost 8 bases to trimming and J lost 4 bases, with 14 bases between them. The CDR3 loop is CASSQFQITEAFF. CDR3 nucleotide sequence: TGTGCCAGCTCGCAATTTCAGATCACTGAAGCTTTCTTT.

This clonotype came up many times. The chain links TRBV2 to TRBJ2-1; no firm D call. The V end was cut by 4 bases, the J end by 2 bases, with 15 bases between. The CDR3 has 16 residues. CDR1 is SNHLY and CDR2 is FYNNEI in the germline V gene. CDR3 sequence: CASSVTSSRAYNEQFF. The CDR3 nucleotides are TGTGCCAGCAGTGTAACGTCGAGCCGGGCCTACAATGAGCAGTTCTTC.

This sequence joins TRBV28 and TRBJ2-1, with a weak D call TRBD2 (6 bases). Germline loops: CDR1 MDHEN, CDR2 SYDVKM. The CDR3 sequence is 16 residues long. Trimming stripped 2 bases from V and 5 bases from J, with 16 bases between. CDR3 sequence reads: CASSLGGLGIHNEQFF. The CDR3 coding sequence is TGTGCCAGCAGTTTAGGGGGGTTAGGGATCCACAATGAGCAGTTCTTC. The full variable domain, its missing parts supplied by reference TRBV28 and TRBJ2-1, is DVKVTQSSRYLVKRTGEKVFLECVQDMDHENMFWYRQDPGLGLRLIYFSYDVKMKEKGDIPEGYSVSREKKERFSLILESASTNQTSMYLCASSLGGLGIHNEQFFGPGTRLTVL.

This clonotype was recorded many times. The chain recombines TRBV28 with TRBJ2-3; TRBD1 agrees at 9 bases. Germline CDR1 is MDHEN and CDR2 is SYDVKM. J gave up 4 bases and V 5 bases, and 10 bases lay outside the gene matches. The CDR3 contains 16 residues. CDR3 sequence (DNA): TGTGCCAGCAGTACTCGACAGGGGGAAACCTCAGATACGCAGTATTTT. This gives the protein CASSTRQGETSDTQYF.

Concerning this clonotype itself: Lacking the conserved final phenylalanine or tryptophan, this CDR3 likely reflects a read error. V usage is TRBV30 and J usage is TRBJ2-7; possible D gene TRBD1, 5 bases. The length of the CDR3 is 17 residues. Germline CDR1 reads GTSNPN; CDR2 reads SVGIG (reference sequence). The CDR3 DNA follows: TGTGACTGGAGTCCACGGGCTCCAGCAGGGATGATCTACGAGCAGTACCTC. Encoded protein: CDWSPRAPAGMIYEQYL.

Ten or more counts support this clonotype. The chain has TRBV12-3 or TRBV12-4 and TRBJ2-7; D might be TRBD1 (5 bases). The CDR3 has 13 amino acids. V lost 6 bases and J 3 bases, leaving 12 bases between the germline ends. The CDR3 sequence: CASRADTIYEQYF. As DNA, the CDR3 is TGTGCCAGCAGGGCGGACACGATCTACGAGCAGTACTTC.

The chain is built from TRBV6-1 and TRBJ1-2; 8 bases are shared with TRBD1. The V segment lost 8 bases and the J segment 5 bases; nucleotides outside the gene matches: 13. CDR3 size: 15 residues. CDR1 is MNHNS and CDR2 is SASEGT in the germline V gene. The CDR3 sequence: CASSRPWDRQYGYTF. The CDR3 coding sequence is TGTGCCAGCTCCCGACCCTGGGACAGGCAGTATGGCTACACCTTC.

The genes are TRBV28 and TRBJ2-4, with D perhaps matching TRBD1 (6 bases). The V and J ends lost 2 bases and 8 bases respectively, with 7 bases between them. The CDR3 spans 12 residues. CDR1 is MDHEN and CDR2 is SYDVKM in the germline V gene. In DNA form, the CDR3 reads TGTGCCAGCAGTTTAGAGGGGGACATTCAGTACTTC. Encoded protein: CASSLEGDIQYF. The full variable domain, its missing parts supplied by reference TRBV28 and TRBJ2-4, is DVKVTQSSRYLVKRTGEKVFLECVQDMDHENMFWYRQDPGLGLRLIYFSYDVKMKEKGDIPEGYSVSREKKERFSLILESASTNQTSMYLCASSLEGDIQYFGAGTRLSVL.

This clonotype was seen many times. This chain links TRBV12-3 or TRBV12-4 with TRBJ1-3; 9 positions match TRBD1. The CDR3 spans 15 residues. The junction had 6 bases not matched to a gene; V was cut back by 6 bases and J by 3 bases. The CDR3 DNA reads as TGTGCCAGCAGCCCTTGGACAGGGGATGGAAACACCATATATTTT. Protein sequence: CASSPWTGDGNTIYF.

This clonotype appeared a single time. A far larger clone lies a single base away; this is likely a read error. This chain links TRBV2 with TRBJ2-1; D is perhaps TRBD2 (6 bases). With the DNA end fitting TRBJ2-5 better, the J assignment may be wrong. The CDR3 loop spans 16 amino acids. In germline, CDR1 is SNHLY, CDR2 FYNNEI. The CDR3 DNA is TGTGCCAGCAGTGAAGCGCTTCGGGGGTACCGAGAGACCCAGTACTTC. Translating it yields CASSEALRGYRETQYF.

Many counts were recorded for this clonotype. The chain combines TRBV5-5 with TRBJ1-1; D possibly corresponds to TRBD1 (5 bases). V was shortened by 0 bases and J by 5 bases, with 11 bases between the two germline ends. This CDR3 spans 14 amino acids. Germline assignment: CDR1 SGHKS and CDR2 YYEKEE (reference sequence). CDR3 bases: TGTGCCAGCAGCTTGGATGGGCGGGGGACTGAAGCTTTCTTT. It translates to CASSLDGRGTEAFF.

This clonotype has ten or more counts. The chain is built from TRBV19 and TRBJ2-5; 8 bases align to TRBD1. The germline CDR1 and CDR2 sequences are LNHDA and SQIVND (reference sequence). This CDR3 region has 15 residues. Losses at the gene ends were 4 bases for V and 2 bases for J; bases not matched to a gene: 6. The CDR3 is CASSTTGVEQETQYF. In DNA, the CDR3 is TGTGCCAGTAGTACGACAGGGGTTGAACAAGAGACCCAGTACTTC.

The chain uses TRBV13 and TRBJ2-3, with D perhaps matching TRBD1 (6 bases). The V end was cut by 2 bases, the J end by 1 base, with 22 bases between. Germline loops: CDR1 PRHDT, CDR2 FYEKMQ (reference sequence). This CDR3 contains 19 residues. This chain's CDR3 is CASSLTLRIGGEGTDTQYF. CDR3 DNA: TGTGCCAGCAGCTTAACCCTCAGGATTGGGGGCGAGGGCACAGATACGCAGTATTTT.

In its sample, this clonotype was seen many times. V is TRBV20-1 and J is TRBJ2-5; TRBD2 aligns across 10 bases. The CDR3 loop spans 16 amino acids. Germline lookup yields CDR1 DFQATT and CDR2 SNEGSKA (reference sequence). After removal of 3 bases from V and 4 bases from J, the junction contained 11 bases not matched to a gene. The CDR3 here is CSASGLAGVLGETQYF. DNA for the CDR3: TGCAGTGCTAGTGGGCTAGCGGGAGTACTAGGAGAGACCCAGTACTTC.

This clonotype occurred many times. The rearrangement joins TRBV6-1 to TRBJ1-1; the D is unclear. V was clipped by 6 bases and J by 1 base, with 15 bases between them. The CDR3 has 15 residues. The germline CDR1 and CDR2 sequences are MNHNS and SASEGT. For the CDR3, the DNA is TGTGCCAGCAGCCCCACCCTGGTCACGAACACTGAAGCTTTCTTT. Protein sequence: CASSPTLVTNTEAFF.

At least ten counts were recorded for this clonotype. The CDR3 DNA sequence: TGTGCCAGCAGGCCCGGGACTACGCACGGGGAGCTGTTTTTT. This translates into CASRPGTTHGELFF. V usage is TRBV27 and J usage is TRBJ2-2; 7 bases are a match to TRBD2. Trimming at V came to 6 bases and at J to 7 bases, leaving 8 bases not matched to a gene. Germline V gene data show CDR1 as MNHEY and CDR2 as SMNVEV (reference sequence). The CDR3 length is 14 residues.

This clonotype has ten or more counts. V and J are TRBV12-3 or TRBV12-4 and TRBJ2-7, with a possible D match to TRBD2 (5 bases). Trimming pared 3 bases from V and 4 bases from J, leaving 10 bases between. There are 13 residues in the CDR3. CDR3 coding DNA: TGTGCCAGCAGTTTCTCGGGGTATTACGAGCAGTACTTC. Its protein product is CASSFSGYYEQYF.

On this clonotype: Given a much more abundant clone one base away, this may be a read error. This chain uses TRBV20-1 with TRBJ1-1; 9 bases map to TRBD1. Per germline, CDR1 DFQATT and CDR2 SNEGSKA (reference sequence). CDR3 size: 14 residues. V lost 5 bases, J lost 0 bases, and 4 bases stayed unmatched. CDR3 amino acids: CSAGGDRVNTEAFF. As DNA, the CDR3 is TGCAGTGCTGGCGGGGACAGGGTGAACACTGAAGCTTTCTTT.

By its share, this clonotype is medium-sized. This chain connects TRBV7-9 to TRBJ1-6, with 7 bases aligning to TRBD1. Germline CDR1 SEHNR, CDR2 FQNEAQ (reference sequence). CDR3 size: 17 residues. After removal of 5 bases from V and 0 bases from J, the junction contained 7 bases not matched to a gene. The CDR3 DNA sequence: TGTGCCAGCAGCGCTGGACAGGAGCTCTCCTATAATTCACCCCTCCACTTT. Amino acids: CASSAGQELSYNSPLHF.

This chain joins TRBV6-5 and TRBJ2-3, with a possible D match to TRBD2 (5 bases). This CDR3 is 16 amino acids long. Germline values: CDR1 MNHEY, CDR2 SVGAGI. Trimming took off 2 bases at V and 4 bases at J, with 16 bases between the two ends. The CDR3 sequence: CASSYDSGLKSDTQYF. DNA for the CDR3: TGTGCCAGCAGTTACGATTCTGGACTCAAATCAGATACGCAGTATTTT.

This clonotype was counted ten times or more. The CDR3 bases are TGTGCCTGGAGTGTAGCGGGGGGGACTGAAGCTTTCTTT. Translated, it gives CAWSVAGGTEAFF. V is TRBV30 and J is TRBJ1-1; D might be TRBD1 (5 bases). The V and J ends lost 0 bases and 5 bases respectively, with 10 bases between them. The germline V gene has CDR1 GTSNPN and CDR2 SVGIG (reference sequence). This CDR3 region has 13 residues. The entire variable domain, with the rest obtained from reference TRBV30 and TRBJ1-1, is as follows: SQTIHQWPATLVQPVGSPLSLECTVEGTSNPNLYWYRQAAGRGLQLLFYSVGIGQISSEVPQNLSASRPQDRQFILSSKKLLLSDSGFYLCAWSVAGGTEAFFGQGTRLTVV.

At least ten counts were recorded for this clonotype. The chain uses TRBV13 and TRBJ1-1; D is possibly TRBD1 (5 bases). Trimming removed 5 bases from V and 10 bases from J, with 14 bases in between. Germline CDR1 is PRHDT and CDR2 is FYEKMQ (reference sequence). The CDR3 totals 12 residues. In nucleotides, the CDR3 is TGTGCCAGCAGCCTAAAAGGGGTTGCAGCTTTCTTT. Its translation is CASSLKGVAAFF.

In regard to this clonotype: A much bigger clone sits one base away, suggesting this may be a read error. The V call is TRBV30, the J call TRBJ2-7, with TRBD1 matching 8 bases. CDR1 is GTSNPN, CDR2 SVGIG, per germline (reference sequence). CDR3 length: 13 residues. J gave up 0 bases and V 5 bases, and 3 bases lay outside the gene matches. The CDR3 loop reads CAWGDRLSYEQYF. CDR3 bases: TGTGCCTGGGGGGACAGGCTCTCCTACGAGCAGTACTTC.

This clonotype was seen at least ten times. The chain combines TRBV3-1 with TRBJ2-7, with D possibly TRBD2 on 5 matching bases. CDR3 length: 20 residues. V lost 4 bases and J lost 7, with 35 bases in between. CDR1 and CDR2 from the germline V gene are LGHDT and YNNKEL (reference sequence). CDR3 nucleotide sequence: TGTGCCAGCAGCCGCTCCGGTGAAGGGCGGGTTCGTCCTTCGAGATGTGAGCAGTACTTC. Translation gives CASSRSGEGRVRPSRCEQYF.

This clonotype was counted ten times or more. The V gene is TRBV7-2, the J gene TRBJ1-6; the D is unclear. V lost 0 bases to trimming and J lost 14 bases, with 14 bases between them. CDR3 size: 14 residues. Germline V gene lookup returns CDR1 SGHTA and CDR2 FQGNSA. The CDR3 here is CASSLAAGGKSLHF. CDR3 DNA: TGTGCCAGCAGCTTAGCGGCAGGTGGGAAGTCCCTCCACTTT.

V usage is TRBV12-3 or TRBV12-4 and J usage is TRBJ1-5; D ambiguous. CDR3 size: 15 residues. The V gene lost 0 bases and the J gene lost 3 bases, with 9 bases spanning the gap. CDR3 protein: CASSLAHRSNQPQHF. As DNA, the CDR3 is TGTGCCAGCAGTTTAGCGCATAGGTCCAATCAGCCCCAGCATTTT.

Only a few counts were recorded for this clonotype. The chain has TRBV18 and TRBJ2-7; TRBD1 aligns across 7 bases. Germline lookup yields CDR1 KGHSH and CDR2 LQKENI. V shed 6 bases and J 7 bases; nucleotides not matched to a gene: 12. The CDR3 contains 14 residues. The CDR3 DNA follows: TGTGCCAGCTCGCCCGACAGGGCTCTACGAGAGCAGTACTTC. Translated, it gives CASSPDRALREQYF.

This clonotype occurred many times. The CDR3 DNA is TGTGCCAGCAGTGAACTGTACTACGAGCAGTACTTC. Translation gives CASSELYYEQYF. The chain has TRBV6-2 or TRBV6-3 and TRBJ2-7; D gene uncertain. Germline CDR1 reads MNHEY; CDR2 reads SVGEGT. This CDR3 is 12 amino acids long. The ends were cut back, 5 bases at V and 3 bases at J, with 8 bases in the middle.